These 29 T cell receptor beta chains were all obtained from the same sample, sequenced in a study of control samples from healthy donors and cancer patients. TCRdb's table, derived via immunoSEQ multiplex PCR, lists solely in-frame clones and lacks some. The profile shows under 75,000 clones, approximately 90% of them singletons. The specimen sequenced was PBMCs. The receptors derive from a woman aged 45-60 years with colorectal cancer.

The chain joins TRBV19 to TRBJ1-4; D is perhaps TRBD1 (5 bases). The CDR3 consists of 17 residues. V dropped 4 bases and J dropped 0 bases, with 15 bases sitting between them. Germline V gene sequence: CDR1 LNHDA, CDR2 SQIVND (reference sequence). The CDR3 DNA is TGTGCCAGTAGTAAGCCCTGGGACGTTGCAACTAATGAAAAACTGTTTTTT. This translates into CASSKPWDVATNEKLFF.

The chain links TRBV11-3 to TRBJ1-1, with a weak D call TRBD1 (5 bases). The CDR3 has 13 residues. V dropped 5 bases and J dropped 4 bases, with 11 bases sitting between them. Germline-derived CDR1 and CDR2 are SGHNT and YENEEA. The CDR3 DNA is TGTGCCAGCAGCCTGTGGGGGTTCACTGAAGCTTTCTTT. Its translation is CASSLWGFTEAFF.

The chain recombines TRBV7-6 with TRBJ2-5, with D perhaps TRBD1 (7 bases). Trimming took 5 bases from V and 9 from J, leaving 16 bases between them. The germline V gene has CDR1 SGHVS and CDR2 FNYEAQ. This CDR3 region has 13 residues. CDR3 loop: CASSPGADRSQYF. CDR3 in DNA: TGTGCCAGCAGCCCGGGGGCGGACAGGTCCCAGTACTTC.

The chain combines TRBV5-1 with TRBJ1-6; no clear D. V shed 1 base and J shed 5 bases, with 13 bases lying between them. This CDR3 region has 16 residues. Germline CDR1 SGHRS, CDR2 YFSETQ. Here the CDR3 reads CASSLKAVSNNSPLHF. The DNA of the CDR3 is TGCGCCAGCAGCTTGAAAGCGGTCAGCAATAATTCACCCCTCCACTTT.

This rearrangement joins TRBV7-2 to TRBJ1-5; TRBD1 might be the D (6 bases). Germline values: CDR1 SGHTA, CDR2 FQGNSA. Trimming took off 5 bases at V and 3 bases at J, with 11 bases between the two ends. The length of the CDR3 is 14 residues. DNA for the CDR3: TGTGCCAGCAGCCGTCAGGGGAACAATCAGCCCCAGCATTTT. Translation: CASSRQGNNQPQHF. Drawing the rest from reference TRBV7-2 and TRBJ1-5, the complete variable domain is GAGVSQSPSNKVTEKGKDVELRCDPISGHTALYWYRQSLGQGLEFLIYFQGNSAPDKSGLPSDRFSAERTGGSVSTLTIQRTQQEDSAVYLCASSRQGNNQPQHFGDGTRLSIL.

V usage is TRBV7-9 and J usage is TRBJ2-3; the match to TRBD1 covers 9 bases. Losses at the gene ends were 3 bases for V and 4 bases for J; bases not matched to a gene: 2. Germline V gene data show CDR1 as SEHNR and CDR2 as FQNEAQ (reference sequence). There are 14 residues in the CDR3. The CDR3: CASSLRQGADTQYF. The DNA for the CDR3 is TGTGCCAGCAGCTTGCGACAGGGGGCAGATACGCAGTATTTT. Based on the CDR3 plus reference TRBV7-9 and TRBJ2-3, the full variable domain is DTGVSQNPRHKITKRGQNVTFRCDPISEHNRLYWYRQTLGQGPEFLTYFQNEAQLEKSRLLSDRFSAERPKGSFSTLEIQRTEQGDSAMYLCASSLRQGADTQYFGPGTRLTVL.

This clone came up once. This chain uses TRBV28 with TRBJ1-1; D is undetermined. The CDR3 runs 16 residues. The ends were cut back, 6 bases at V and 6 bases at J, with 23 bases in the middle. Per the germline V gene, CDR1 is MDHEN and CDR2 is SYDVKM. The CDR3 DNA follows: TGTGCCAGCAGCCCTGCCAATCCGTATTTTCTCGCTGAAGCTTTCTTT. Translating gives CASSPANPYFLAEAFF.

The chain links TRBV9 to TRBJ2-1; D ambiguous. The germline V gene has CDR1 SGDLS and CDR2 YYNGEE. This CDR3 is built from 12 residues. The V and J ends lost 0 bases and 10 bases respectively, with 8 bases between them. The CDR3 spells CASSVEGREQFF. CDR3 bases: TGTGCCAGCAGCGTAGAAGGGCGGGAGCAGTTCTTC.

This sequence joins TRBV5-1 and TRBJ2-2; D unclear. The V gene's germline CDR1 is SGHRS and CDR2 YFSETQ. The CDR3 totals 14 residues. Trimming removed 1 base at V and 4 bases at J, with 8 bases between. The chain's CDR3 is CASSLYGVTGELFF. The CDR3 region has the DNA TGCGCCAGCAGCTTGTATGGGGTCACCGGGGAGCTGTTTTTT.

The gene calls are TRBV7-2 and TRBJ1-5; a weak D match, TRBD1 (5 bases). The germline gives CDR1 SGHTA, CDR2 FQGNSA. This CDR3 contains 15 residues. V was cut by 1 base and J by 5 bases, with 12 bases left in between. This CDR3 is CASSLEGRAHQPQHF. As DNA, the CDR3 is TGTGCCAGCAGCTTAGAGGGCAGGGCTCATCAGCCCCAGCATTTT.

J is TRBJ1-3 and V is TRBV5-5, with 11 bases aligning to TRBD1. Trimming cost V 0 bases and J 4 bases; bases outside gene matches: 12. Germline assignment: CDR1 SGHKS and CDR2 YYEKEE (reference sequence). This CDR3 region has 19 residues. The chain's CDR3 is CASSLDGTGGSVRGNTIYF. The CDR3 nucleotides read TGTGCCAGCAGCTTGGACGGGACAGGGGGTTCCGTAAGGGGAAACACCATATATTTT.

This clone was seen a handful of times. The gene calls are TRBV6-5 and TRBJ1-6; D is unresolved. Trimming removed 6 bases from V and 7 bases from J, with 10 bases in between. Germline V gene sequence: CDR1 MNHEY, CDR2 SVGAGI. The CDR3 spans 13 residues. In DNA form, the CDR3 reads TGTGCCAGCAGCCGGACTGCCAATTCACCCCTCCACTTT. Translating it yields CASSRTANSPLHF.

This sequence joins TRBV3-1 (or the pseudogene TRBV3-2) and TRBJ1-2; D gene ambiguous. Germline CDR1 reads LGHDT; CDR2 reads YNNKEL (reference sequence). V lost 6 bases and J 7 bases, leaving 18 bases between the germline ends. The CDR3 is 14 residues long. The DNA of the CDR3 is TGTGCCAGCAGTCATACTATAAACATTGTTGGCTACACCTTC. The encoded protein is CASSHTINIVGYTF.

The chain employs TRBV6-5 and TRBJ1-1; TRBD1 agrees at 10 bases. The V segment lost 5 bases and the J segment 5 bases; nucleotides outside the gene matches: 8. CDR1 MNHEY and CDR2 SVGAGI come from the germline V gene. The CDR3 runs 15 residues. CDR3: CASSPRQGAETEAFF. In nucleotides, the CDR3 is TGTGCCAGCAGTCCACGACAGGGGGCGGAAACTGAAGCTTTCTTT.

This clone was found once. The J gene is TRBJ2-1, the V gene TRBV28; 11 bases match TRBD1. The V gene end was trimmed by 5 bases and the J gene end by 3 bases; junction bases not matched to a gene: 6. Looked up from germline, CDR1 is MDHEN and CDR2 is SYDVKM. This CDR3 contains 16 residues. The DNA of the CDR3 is TGTGCCAGCAGTCCCCGGACAGGGGGCTACTACAATGAGCAGTTCTTC. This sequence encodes CASSPRTGGYYNEQFF.

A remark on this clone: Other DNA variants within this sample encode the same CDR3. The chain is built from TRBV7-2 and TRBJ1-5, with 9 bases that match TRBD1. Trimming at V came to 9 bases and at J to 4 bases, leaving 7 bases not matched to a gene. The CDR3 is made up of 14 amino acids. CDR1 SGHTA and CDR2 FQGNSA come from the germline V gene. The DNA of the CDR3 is TGTGCCAGTAGCCCCGACAGGGGGAATCAGCCCCAGCATTTT. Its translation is CASSPDRGNQPQHF. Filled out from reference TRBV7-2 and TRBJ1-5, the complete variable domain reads GAGVSQSPSNKVTEKGKDVELRCDPISGHTALYWYRQSLGQGLEFLIYFQGNSAPDKSGLPSDRFSAERTGGSVSTLTIQRTQQEDSAVYLCASSPDRGNQPQHFGDGTRLSIL.

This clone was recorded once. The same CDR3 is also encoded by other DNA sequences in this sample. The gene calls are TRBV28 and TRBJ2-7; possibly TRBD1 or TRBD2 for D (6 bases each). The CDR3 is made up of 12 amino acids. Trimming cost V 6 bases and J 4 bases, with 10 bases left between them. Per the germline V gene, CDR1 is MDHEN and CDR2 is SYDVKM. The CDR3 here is CASRGGEYEQYF. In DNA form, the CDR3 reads TGTGCCAGCAGGGGGGGCGAGTACGAGCAGTACTTC. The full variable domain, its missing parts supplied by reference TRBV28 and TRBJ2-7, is DVKVTQSSRYLVKRTGEKVFLECVQDMDHENMFWYRQDPGLGLRLIYFSYDVKMKEKGDIPEGYSVSREKKERFSLILESASTNQTSMYLCASRGGEYEQYFGPGTRLTVT.

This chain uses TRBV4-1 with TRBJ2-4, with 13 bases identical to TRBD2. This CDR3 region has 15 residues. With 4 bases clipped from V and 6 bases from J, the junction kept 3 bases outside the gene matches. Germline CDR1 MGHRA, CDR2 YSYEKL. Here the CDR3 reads CASSPGLAGLNIQYF. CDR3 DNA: TGCGCCAGCAGCCCGGGACTAGCGGGGTTAAACATTCAGTACTTC.

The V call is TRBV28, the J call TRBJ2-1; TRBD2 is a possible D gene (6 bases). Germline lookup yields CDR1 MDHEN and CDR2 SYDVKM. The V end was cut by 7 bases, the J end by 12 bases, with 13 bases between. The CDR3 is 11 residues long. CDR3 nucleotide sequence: TGTGCCAGCAATACCGGGACTTCGCAGTTCTTC. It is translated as CASNTGTSQFF.

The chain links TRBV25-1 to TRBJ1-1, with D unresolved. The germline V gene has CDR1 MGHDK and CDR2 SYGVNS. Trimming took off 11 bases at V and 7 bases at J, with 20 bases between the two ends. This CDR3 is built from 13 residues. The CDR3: CASMLVAGSEAFF. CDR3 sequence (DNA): TGTGCCTCTATGTTGGTGGCAGGTAGTGAAGCTTTCTTT.

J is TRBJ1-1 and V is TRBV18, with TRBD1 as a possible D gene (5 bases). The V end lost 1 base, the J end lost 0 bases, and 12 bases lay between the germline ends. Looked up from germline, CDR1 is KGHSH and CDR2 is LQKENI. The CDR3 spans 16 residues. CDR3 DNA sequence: TGTGCCAGCTCACCACGTCTCACAGGCGTGAACACTGAAGCTTTCTTT. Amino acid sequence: CASSPRLTGVNTEAFF.

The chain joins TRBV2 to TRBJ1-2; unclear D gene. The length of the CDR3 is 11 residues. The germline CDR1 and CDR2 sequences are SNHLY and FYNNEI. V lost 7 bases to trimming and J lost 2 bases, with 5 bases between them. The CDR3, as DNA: TGTGCCAGCACGGTAAACTATGGCTACACCTTC. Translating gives CASTVNYGYTF.

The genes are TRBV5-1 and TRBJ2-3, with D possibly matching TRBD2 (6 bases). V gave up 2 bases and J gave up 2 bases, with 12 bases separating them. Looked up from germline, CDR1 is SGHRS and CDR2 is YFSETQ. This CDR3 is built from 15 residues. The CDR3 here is CASSLGGEYTDTQYF. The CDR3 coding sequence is TGCGCCAGCAGCTTAGGAGGGGAATACACAGATACGCAGTATTTT.

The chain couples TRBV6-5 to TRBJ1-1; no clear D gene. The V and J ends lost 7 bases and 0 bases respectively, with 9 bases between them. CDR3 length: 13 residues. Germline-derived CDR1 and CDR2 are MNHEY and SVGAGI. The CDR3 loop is CASKEDLNTEAFF. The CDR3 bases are TGTGCCAGCAAGGAGGACTTGAACACTGAAGCTTTCTTT.

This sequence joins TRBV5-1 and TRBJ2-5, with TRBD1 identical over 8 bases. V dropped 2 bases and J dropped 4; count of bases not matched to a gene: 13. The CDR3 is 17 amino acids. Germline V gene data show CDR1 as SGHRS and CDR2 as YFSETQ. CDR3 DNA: TGCGCCAGCAGCTTACTCACCCTGGGCAGGGGGCGAGAGACCCAGTACTTC. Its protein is CASSLLTLGRGRETQYF.

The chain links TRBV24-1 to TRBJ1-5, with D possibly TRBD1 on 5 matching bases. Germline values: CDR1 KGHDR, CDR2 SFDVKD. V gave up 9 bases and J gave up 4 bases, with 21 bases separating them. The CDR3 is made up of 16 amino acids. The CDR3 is CATSAGWQGRNQPQHF. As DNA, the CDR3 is TGTGCCACCTCAGCCGGGTGGCAGGGTCGAAATCAGCCCCAGCATTTT.

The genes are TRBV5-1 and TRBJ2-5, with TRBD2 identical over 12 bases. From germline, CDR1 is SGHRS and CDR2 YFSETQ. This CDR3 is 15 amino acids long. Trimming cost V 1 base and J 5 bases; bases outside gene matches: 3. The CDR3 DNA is TGCGCCAGCAGCTTGTCCCTAGCGGGAGGGGAGACCCAGTACTTC. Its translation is CASSLSLAGGETQYF.

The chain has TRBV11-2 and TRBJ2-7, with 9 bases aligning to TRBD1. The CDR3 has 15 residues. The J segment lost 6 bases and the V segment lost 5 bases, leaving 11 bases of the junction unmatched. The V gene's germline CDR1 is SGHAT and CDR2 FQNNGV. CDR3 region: CASSAPGQGGTEQYF. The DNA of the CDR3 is TGTGCCAGCAGCGCCCCGGGACAGGGAGGAACCGAGCAGTACTTC. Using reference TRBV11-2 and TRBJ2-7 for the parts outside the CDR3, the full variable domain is EAGVAQSPRYKIIEKRQSVAFWCNPISGHATLYWYQQILGQGPKLLIQFQNNGVVDDSQLPKDRFSAERLKGVDSTLKIQPAKLEDSAVYLCASSAPGQGGTEQYFGPGTRLTVT.

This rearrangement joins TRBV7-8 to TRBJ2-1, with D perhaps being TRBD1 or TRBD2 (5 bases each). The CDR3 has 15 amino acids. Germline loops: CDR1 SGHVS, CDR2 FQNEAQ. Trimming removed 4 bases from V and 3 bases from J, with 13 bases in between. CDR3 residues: CASSSGPADYNEQFF. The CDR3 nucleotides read TGTGCCAGCAGCTCGGGACCGGCGGACTACAATGAGCAGTTCTTC. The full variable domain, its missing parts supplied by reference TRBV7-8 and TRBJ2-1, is GAGVSQSPRYKVAKRGQDVALRCDPISGHVSLFWYQQALGQGPEFLTYFQNEAQLDKSGLPSDRFFAERPEGSVSTLKIQRTQQEDSAVYLCASSSGPADYNEQFFGPGTRLTVL.